This TCR beta chain was recorded in a study of blood T cell repertoires in COVID-19. Study summary: Sample material is recorded as cDNA or gDNA derived from T cells, B-cell-depleted T cells, or PBMCs.

Individuals drawn from about 26 US areas were about 18 to 100 years old. Some clones are missing from TCRdb's copy, which holds only in-frame ones; the method was immunoSEQ multiplex PCR. The table lists hundreds of thousands of clones, 84% of them singletons, with roughly 6.2% in the top ten. Germline V gene lookup returns CDR1 MNHEY and CDR2 SMNVEV (reference sequence). The CDR3 spans 13 residues. The V gene lost 2 bases and the J gene lost 6 bases, with 8 bases spanning the gap. Material: PBMCs or T cells enriched from blood (not recorded which). This sequence was found in a woman between 40 and 55 years old who had recovered from COVID-19. The chain carries TRBV27 and TRBJ1-5; D remains ambiguous. CDR3: CASSLKRGQPQHF. In nucleotides, the CDR3 is TGTGCCAGCAGTTTAAAGCGGGGTCAGCCCCAGCATTTT.